This T cell receptor beta chain was identified during a study of cytomegalovirus exposure and HLA in healthy donors. Regarding this clone: The antigen is not known.

Germline V gene lookup returns CDR1 SGHNT and CDR2 YYREEE (reference sequence). CDR3 length: 11 amino acids. V lost 2 bases and J 10 bases, leaving 7 bases between the germline ends. PCR employed 60 Vbeta and 13 Jbeta primers. Assay: immunoSEQ multiplex PCR; the TCRdb copy retains only in-frame clones and omits some. The table records about 98,000 clones, under 80% of them present only once. Findings of the study overall: According to the study, 160 or so TCR beta chains were cytomegalovirus-associated.

The sequenced sample consisted of PBMCs. The sequence came from a male donor in good health and CMV-seronegative. The chain is built from TRBV5-4 and TRBJ2-1, with D perhaps matching TRBD2 (6 bases). The CDR3 region is CASSFGGEQFF. The CDR3 DNA sequence: TGTGCCAGCAGCTTTGGGGGGGAGCAGTTCTTC.